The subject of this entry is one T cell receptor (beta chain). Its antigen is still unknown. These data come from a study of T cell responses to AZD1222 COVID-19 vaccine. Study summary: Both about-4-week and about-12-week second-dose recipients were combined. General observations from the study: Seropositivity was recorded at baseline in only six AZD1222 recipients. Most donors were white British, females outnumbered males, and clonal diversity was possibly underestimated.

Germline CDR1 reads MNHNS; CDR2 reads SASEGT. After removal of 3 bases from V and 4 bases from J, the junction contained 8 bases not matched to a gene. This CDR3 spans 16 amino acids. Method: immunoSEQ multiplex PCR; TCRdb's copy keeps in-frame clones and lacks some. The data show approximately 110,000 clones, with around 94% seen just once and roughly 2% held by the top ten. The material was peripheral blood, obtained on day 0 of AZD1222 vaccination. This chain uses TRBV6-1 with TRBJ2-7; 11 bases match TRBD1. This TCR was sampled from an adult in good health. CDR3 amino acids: CASSDGVGQGAYEQYF. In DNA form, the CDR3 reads TGTGCCAGCAGTGACGGAGTAGGACAGGGGGCTTACGAGCAGTACTTC.